What follows is one T cell receptor beta chain and its context. CDR1 and CDR2 from the germline V gene are SGHDT and YYEEEE. This CDR3 region has 15 residues. Trimming removed 1 base from V and 2 bases from J, with 12 bases in between. The entry originates in a study of identical twins. TCRdb processed the 5' RACE reads anew with MiXCR; each CDR3 protein has one entry. The table lists 550,000 to 700,000 distinct CDR3 sequences, more than 9% of them singletons. This sample was also put to use in a study of yellow fever vaccine responses in identical twins.

The source material was PBMCs. The J gene is TRBJ1-1, the V gene TRBV5-6; no firm D call. This sequence was found in a woman between 18 and 29 years old in good health. CDR3 in amino acids: CASSLISLDNTEAFF. The CDR3 DNA sequence: TGTGCCAGCAGCTTGATTTCGCTGGACAACACTGAAGCTTTCTTT.